This T cell receptor (beta chain) was recovered during a study of control samples from healthy donors and cancer patients. The V gene lost 6 bases and the J gene lost 5 bases, with 11 bases spanning the gap. Germline CDR1 reads DFQATT; CDR2 reads SNEGSKA (reference sequence). CDR3 size: 11 residues. Here immunoSEQ multiplex PCR was the method, and the copy in TCRdb shows in-frame clones only, minus some. The table has just under 80,000 clones, around 90% seen once. This clone has just one count. Sequencing was performed on PBMCs. The sequence came from a woman between 55 and 75 years old with head and neck cancer. The gene calls are TRBV20-1 and TRBJ2-7; D is possibly TRBD2 (5 bases). CDR3 sequence: CSAPAGHEQYF. The CDR3 bases are TGCAGTGCCCCGGCGGGCCACGAGCAGTACTTC.